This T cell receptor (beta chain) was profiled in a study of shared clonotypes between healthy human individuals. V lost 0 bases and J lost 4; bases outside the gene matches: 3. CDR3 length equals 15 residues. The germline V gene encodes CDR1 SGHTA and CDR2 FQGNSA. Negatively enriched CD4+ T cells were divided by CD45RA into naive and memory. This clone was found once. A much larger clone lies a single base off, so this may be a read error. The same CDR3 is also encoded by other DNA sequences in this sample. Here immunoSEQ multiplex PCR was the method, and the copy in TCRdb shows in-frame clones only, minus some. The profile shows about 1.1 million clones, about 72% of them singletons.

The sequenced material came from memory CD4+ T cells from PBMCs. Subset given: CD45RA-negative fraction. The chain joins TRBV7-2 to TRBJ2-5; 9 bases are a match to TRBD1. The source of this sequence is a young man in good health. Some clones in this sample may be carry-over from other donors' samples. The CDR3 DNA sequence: TGTGCCAGCAGCTTAGCCGGGACAGGGAGAGAGACCCAGTACTTC. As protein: CASSLAGTGRETQYF.